This TCR beta chain emerged from a study of control samples from healthy donors and cancer patients (dated by TCRdb to 2018 to 2020). Receptor amplification or capture employed the immunoSEQ multiplex PCR assay. Not all clones reach the TCRdb copy of this immuneACCESS table, which keeps in-frame sequences only. Checked studies attribute under half of the gap to unresolved V genes and leave the rest unexplained. This sample comprises 350,000 to 450,000 clones, about 93% of them detected only once. Approximately 6.3% of the sample is held by the ten biggest clonotypes. Inclusive of the bounding cysteine and phenylalanine, the CDR3 is 13 residues long. The sequence is cut down to CDR3 DNA, 39 bases in frame from base 1. Per the germline V gene, MGHRA is the CDR1 and YSYEKL is the CDR2. V was cut back by 1 base and J by 7 bases, leaving a gap of 10 bases between them. This clone was seen once. The antigen this receptor binds is unknown. No base qualities exist here, and no much larger clone lies one base off it.

The sample comprised PBMCs. The receptor was derived from a man aged 35 to 55 with head and neck cancer. Recombination joined TRBV4-1 with TRBJ2-5, with the D segment identity uncertain. The bases read TGCGCCAGCAGCCAAGGGTCGCCGGGGACCCAGTACTTC. Protein translation: CASSQGSPGTQYF.